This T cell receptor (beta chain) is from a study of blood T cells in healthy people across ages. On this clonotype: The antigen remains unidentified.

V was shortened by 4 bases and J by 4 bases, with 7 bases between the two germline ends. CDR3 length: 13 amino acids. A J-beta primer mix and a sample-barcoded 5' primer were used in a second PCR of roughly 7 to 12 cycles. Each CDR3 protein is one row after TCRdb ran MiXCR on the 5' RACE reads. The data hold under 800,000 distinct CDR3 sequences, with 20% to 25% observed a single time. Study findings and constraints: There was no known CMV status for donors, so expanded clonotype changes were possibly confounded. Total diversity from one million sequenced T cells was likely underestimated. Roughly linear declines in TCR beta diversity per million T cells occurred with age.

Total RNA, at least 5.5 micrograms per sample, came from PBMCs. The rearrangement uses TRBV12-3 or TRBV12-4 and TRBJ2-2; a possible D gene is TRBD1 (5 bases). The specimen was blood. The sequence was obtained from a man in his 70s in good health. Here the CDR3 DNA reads TGTGCCAGCAGTTCAGACAGCACCGGGGAGCTGTTTTTT. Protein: CASSSDSTGELFF.